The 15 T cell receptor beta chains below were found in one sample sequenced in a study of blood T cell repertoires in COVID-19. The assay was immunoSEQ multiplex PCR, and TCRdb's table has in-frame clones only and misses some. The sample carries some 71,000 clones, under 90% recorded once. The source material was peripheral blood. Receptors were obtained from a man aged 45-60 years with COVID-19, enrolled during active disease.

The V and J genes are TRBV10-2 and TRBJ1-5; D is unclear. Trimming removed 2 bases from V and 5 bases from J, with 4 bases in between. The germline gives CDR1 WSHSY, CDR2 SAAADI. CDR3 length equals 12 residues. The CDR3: CASSERDQPQHF. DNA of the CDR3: TGCGCCAGCAGTGAGAGAGATCAGCCCCAGCATTTT.

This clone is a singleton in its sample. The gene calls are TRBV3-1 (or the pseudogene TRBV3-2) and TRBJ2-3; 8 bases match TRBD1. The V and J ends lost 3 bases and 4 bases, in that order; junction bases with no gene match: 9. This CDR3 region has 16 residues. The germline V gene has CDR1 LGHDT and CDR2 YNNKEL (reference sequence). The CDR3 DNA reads TGTGCCAGCAGCCAGAACGAGGACAGGGCGGCAGATACGCAGTATTTT. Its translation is CASSQNEDRAADTQYF.

For the CDR3, the DNA is TGTGCCAGCAGCAAGACTAGCGGGGGGTCAGAGACCCAGTACTTC. The encoded protein is CASSKTSGGSETQYF. The chain employs TRBV11-2 and TRBJ2-5, with 13 bases that match TRBD2. The germline CDR1 and CDR2 sequences are SGHAT and FQNNGV. The V segment lost 5 bases and the J segment 4 bases; nucleotides outside the gene matches: 4. This CDR3 contains 15 residues.

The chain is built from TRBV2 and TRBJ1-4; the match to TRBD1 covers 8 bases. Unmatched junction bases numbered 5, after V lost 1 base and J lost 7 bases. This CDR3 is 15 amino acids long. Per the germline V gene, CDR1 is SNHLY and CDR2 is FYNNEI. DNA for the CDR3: TGTGCCAGCAGTGAAGGGTTACAGGGGGGTGAAAAACTGTTTTTT. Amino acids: CASSEGLQGGEKLFF.

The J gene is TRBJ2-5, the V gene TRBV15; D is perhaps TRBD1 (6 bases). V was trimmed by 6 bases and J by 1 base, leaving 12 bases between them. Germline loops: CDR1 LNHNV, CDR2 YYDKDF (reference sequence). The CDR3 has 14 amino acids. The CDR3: CATRNQGLQETQYF. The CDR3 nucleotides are TGTGCCACCAGAAACCAGGGGCTCCAAGAGACCCAGTACTTC.

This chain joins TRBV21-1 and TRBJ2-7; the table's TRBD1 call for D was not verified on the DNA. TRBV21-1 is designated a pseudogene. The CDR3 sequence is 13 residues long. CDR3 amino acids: CASSKRQGYEQYF. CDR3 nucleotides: TGTGCCAGCAGCAAACGGCAGGGCTACGAGCAGTACTTC.

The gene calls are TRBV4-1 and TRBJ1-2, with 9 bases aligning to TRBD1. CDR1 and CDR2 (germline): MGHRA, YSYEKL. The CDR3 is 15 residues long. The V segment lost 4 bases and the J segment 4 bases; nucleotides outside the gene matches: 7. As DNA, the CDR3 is TGCGCCAGCAGCCCACCGGGACAGGGAGTCTATGGCTACACCTTC. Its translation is CASSPPGQGVYGYTF.

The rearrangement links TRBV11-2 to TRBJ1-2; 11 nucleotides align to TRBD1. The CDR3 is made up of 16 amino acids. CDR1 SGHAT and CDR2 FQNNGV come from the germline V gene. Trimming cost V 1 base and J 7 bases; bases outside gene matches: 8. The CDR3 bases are TGTGCCAGCAGCTTAGCGACCGGGACAGGGGGTGGTGGCTACACCTTC. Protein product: CASSLATGTGGGGYTF.

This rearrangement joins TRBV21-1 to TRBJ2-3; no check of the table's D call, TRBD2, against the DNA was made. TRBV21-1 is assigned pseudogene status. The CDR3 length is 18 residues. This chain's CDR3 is CASSKAAARKRNTDTQYF. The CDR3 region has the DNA TGTGCCAGCAGCAAAGCCGCGGCTCGTAAGCGGAACACAGATACGCAGTATTTT.

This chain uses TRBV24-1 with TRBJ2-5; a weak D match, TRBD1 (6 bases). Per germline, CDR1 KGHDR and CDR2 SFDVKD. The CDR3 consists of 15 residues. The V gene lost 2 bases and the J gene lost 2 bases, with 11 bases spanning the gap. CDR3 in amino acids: CATSDSSTGQETQYF. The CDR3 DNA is TGTGCCACCAGTGATTCCTCGACAGGTCAAGAGACCCAGTACTTC.

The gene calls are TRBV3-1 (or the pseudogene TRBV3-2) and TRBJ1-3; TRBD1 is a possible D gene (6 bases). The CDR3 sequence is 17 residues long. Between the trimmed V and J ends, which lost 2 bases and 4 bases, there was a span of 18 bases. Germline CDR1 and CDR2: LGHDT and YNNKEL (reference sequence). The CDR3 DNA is TGTGCCAGCAGCCAAATCCAAGGGGGGGCGCGAGGAAACACCATATATTTT. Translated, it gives CASSQIQGGARGNTIYF.

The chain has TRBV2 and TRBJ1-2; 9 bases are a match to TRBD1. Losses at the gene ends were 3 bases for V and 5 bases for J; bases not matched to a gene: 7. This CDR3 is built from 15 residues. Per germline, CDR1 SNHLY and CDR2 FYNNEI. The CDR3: CASSEGQGVGYGYTF. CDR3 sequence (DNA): TGTGCCAGCAGTGAGGGACAGGGTGTGGGGTATGGCTACACCTTC. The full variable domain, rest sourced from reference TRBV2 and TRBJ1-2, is EPEVTQTPSHQVTQMGQEVILRCVPISNHLYFYWYRQILGQKVEFLVSFYNNEISEKSEIFDDQFSVERPDGSNFTLKIRSTKLEDSAMYFCASSEGQGVGYGYTFGSGTRLTVV.

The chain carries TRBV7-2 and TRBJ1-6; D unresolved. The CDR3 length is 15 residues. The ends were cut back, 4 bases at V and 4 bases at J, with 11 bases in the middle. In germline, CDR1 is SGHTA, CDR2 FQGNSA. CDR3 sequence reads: CASSSQAAYNSPLHF. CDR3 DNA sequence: TGTGCCAGCAGCTCTCAGGCCGCTTATAATTCACCCCTCCACTTT.

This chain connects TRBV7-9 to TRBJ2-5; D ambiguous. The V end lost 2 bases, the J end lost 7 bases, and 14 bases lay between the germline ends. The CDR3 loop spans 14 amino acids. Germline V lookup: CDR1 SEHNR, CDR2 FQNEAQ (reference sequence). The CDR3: CASSLQLTAGTQYF. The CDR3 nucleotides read TGTGCCAGCAGCTTACAGCTCACAGCTGGGACCCAGTACTTC.

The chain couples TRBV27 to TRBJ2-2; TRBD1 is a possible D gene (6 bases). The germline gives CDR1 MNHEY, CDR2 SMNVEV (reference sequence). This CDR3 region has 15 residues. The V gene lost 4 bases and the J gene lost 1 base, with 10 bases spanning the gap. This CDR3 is CASSYQGRNTGELFF. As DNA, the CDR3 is TGTGCCAGCAGTTACCAGGGGAGGAACACCGGGGAGCTGTTTTTT.